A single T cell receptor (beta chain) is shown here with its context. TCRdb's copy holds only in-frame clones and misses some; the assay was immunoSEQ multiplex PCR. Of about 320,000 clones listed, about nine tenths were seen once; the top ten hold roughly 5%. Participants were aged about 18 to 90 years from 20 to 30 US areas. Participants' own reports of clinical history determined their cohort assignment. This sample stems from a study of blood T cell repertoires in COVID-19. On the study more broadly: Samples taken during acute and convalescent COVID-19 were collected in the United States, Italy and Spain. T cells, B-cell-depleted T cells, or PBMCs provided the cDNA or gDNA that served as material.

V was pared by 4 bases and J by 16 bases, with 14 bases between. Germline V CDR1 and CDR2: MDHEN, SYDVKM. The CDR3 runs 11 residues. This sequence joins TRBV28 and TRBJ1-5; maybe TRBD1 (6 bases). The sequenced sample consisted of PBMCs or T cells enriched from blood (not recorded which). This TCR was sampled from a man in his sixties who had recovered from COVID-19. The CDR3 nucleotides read TGTGCCAGCAGTTCGGCCTCAGGGGTACATTTT. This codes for CASSSASGVHF.